Listed below are T cell receptor beta chains from one sample, sequenced in a study of blood T cell repertoires in COVID-19. Some clones are missing from TCRdb's copy, which holds only in-frame ones; the method was immunoSEQ multiplex PCR. The repertoire holds around 150,000 clones, with 75% to 90% as singletons. What was sequenced was peripheral blood. All receptors derive from a man aged 70 or older with acute or convalescent COVID-19. CDR3s include the opening cysteine and the closing phenylalanine or tryptophan. The order of the fields is D gene, J gene, CDR3 length, clone size, V gene, CDR3 protein, CDR3 DNA. D genes are given only for firm matches. Clone size, where shown, is once, few, many, or a class for clones that have expanded.

NA TRBJ1-1 13 NA TRBV4-1 CASSQVRGRKAFF TGCGCCAGCAGCCAAGTCCGGGGGAGGAAAGCTTTCTTT
NA TRBJ1-6 14 NA TRBV5-1 CASSFRGRDSPLHF TGCGCCAGCAGCTTCAGGGGTCGCGATTCACCCCTCCACTTT
TRBD2 TRBJ2-5 15 NA TRBV28 CASSPPDGGKETQYF TGTGCCAGCAGCCCCCCGGACGGGGGGAAAGAGACCCAGTACTTC
NA TRBJ2-1 15 NA TRBV9 CASSSAGSSYNEQFF TGTGCCAGCAGCTCGGCGGGTAGCTCCTACAATGAGCAGTTCTTC
TRBD1 TRBJ1-5 15 NA TRBV5-1 CASSDGQGGNQPQHF TGCGCCAGCAGCGACGGACAGGGGGGGAATCAGCCCCAGCATTTT
NA TRBJ2-7 13 NA TRBV28 CASSSYRTYEQYF TGTGCCAGCAGTTCTTACAGAACCTACGAGCAGTACTTC
NA TRBJ1-1 11 NA TRBV28 CASSFLTEAFF TGTGCCAGCAGTTTCTTGACTGAAGCTTTCTTT
TRBD2 TRBJ2-3 16 NA TRBV5-4 CASSLVSPSGADTQYF TGTGCCAGCAGCTTGGTATCGCCTAGCGGAGCCGATACGCAGTATTTT
NA TRBJ2-3 13 NA TRBV19 CASSIGGGDTQYF TGTGCCAGTAGTATAGGAGGAGGGGATACGCAGTATTTT
TRBD2 TRBJ2-1 15 NA TRBV6-5 CASRETSGSYNEQFF TGTGCCAGCAGAGAGACTAGCGGCTCCTACAATGAGCAGTTCTTC
NA TRBJ1-2 15 NA TRBV5-1 CASSLRGSSNYGYTF TGCGCCAGCAGCTTGAGGGGGAGCTCTAACTATGGCTACACCTTC
TRBD2 TRBJ2-5 16 NA TRBV4-1 CASSQALGRLQETQYF TGCGCCAGCAGCCAAGCCCTCGGGAGGTTACAAGAGACCCAGTACTTC
TRBD2 TRBJ2-1 13 NA TRBV19 CASSTSGRNEQFF TGTGCCAGTAGCACTAGCGGGAGGAATGAGCAGTTCTTC
NA TRBJ2-2 14 once TRBV10-3 CAISEQGSTGELFF TGTGCCATCAGTGAGCAGGGCTCCACCGGGGAGCTGTTTTTT
NA TRBJ1-4 11 NA TRBV20-1 CSASNEEKLFF TGCAGTGCTAGTAACGAGGAAAAACTGTTTTTT
NA TRBJ2-7 16 NA TRBV12-5 CASGFSRDSLTYEQYF TGTGCTAGTGGTTTCAGTCGGGATAGCTTGACCTACGAGCAGTACTTC
TRBD1 TRBJ1-1 13 few TRBV29-1 CSVGTGLNTEAFF TGCAGCGTTGGGACAGGGTTGAACACTGAAGCTTTCTTT
NA TRBJ1-6 13 NA TRBV14 CASRTEYNSPLHF TGTGCCAGCCGGACAGAGTATAATTCACCCCTCCACTTT
NA TRBJ2-3 18 NA TRBV7-2 CASSLVRARGDSGDTQYF TGTGCCAGCAGCTTAGTCCGGGCCAGGGGGGATTCGGGAGATACGCAGTATTTT
NA TRBJ1-2 12 NA TRBV18 CASSPDSYGYTF TGTGCCAGCTCACCGGACAGCTATGGCTACACCTTC
TRBD1 TRBJ1-1 17 NA TRBV7-8 CASSRFRTGDMNTEAFF TGTGCCAGCAGCCGATTCAGGACAGGTGACATGAACACTGAAGCTTTCTTT
TRBD2 TRBJ2-5 16 NA TRBV28 CASSDSDLAGQETQYF TGTGCCAGCAGTGACTCAGATCTAGCGGGGCAAGAGACCCAGTACTTC
TRBD1 TRBJ1-1 12 NA TRBV6-5 CASRDRDSEAFF TGTGCCAGCAGAGACAGGGACTCAGAAGCTTTCTTT
TRBD2 TRBJ2-1 16 NA TRBV10-3 CAISDPRLAGYNEQFF TGTGCCATCAGTGACCCGCGGCTAGCGGGCTACAATGAGCAGTTCTTC
TRBD2 TRBJ2-3 17 NA TRBV5-4 CASSARGWGLAGGTQYF TGTGCCAGCAGCGCCCGGGGGTGGGGACTAGCGGGAGGAACGCAGTATTTT
NA TRBJ2-7 14 NA TRBV6-1 CASSEGGGPYEQYF TGTGCCAGCAGTGAAGGGGGAGGTCCCTACGAGCAGTACTTC
TRBD1 TRBJ1-2 15 NA TRBV28 CASSTPGQGDYGYTF TGTGCCAGCAGTACCCCCGGACAGGGGGATTATGGCTACACCTTC
NA TRBJ2-7 13 NA TRBV6-5 CASSFQGNNEQYF TGTGCCAGCAGTTTCCAGGGAAATAACGAGCAGTACTTC
NA TRBJ1-1 13 NA TRBV12-3/TRBV12-4 CASSLSQDTEAFF TGTGCCAGCAGTTTAAGTCAGGACACTGAAGCTTTCTTT
TRBD1 TRBJ2-7 16 NA TRBV10-3 CAIRTDLGTVSYEQYF TGTGCCATCAGGACTGATTTGGGGACAGTCTCCTACGAGCAGTACTTC
NA TRBJ2-2 16 few TRBV25-1 CASSASPQSGGGELFF TGTGCCAGCAGTGCTTCCCCTCAATCTGGCGGGGGGGAGCTGTTTTTT
NA TRBJ1-5 14 NA TRBV19 CASKARAENQPQHF TGTGCCAGTAAGGCGAGGGCGGAAAATCAGCCCCAGCATTTT
NA TRBJ1-5 15 NA TRBV28 CASSPGHGTNQPQHF TGTGCCAGCAGCCCGGGACACGGGACGAATCAGCCCCAGCATTTT
TRBD2 TRBJ2-7 15 few TRBV7-2 CASSLLAGGNYEQYF TGTGCCAGCAGCTTGCTAGCGGGGGGGAACTACGAGCAGTACTTC
NA TRBJ2-2 19 NA TRBV19 CASSIRRDAPGGNTGELFF TGTGCCAGTAGTATAAGGCGGGATGCCCCCGGGGGGAACACCGGGGAGCTGTTTTTT
TRBD1 TRBJ2-6 13 NA TRBV12-3/TRBV12-4 CASSTPDRARLTF TGTGCCAGCAGCACACCAGACAGGGCACGCCTGACTTTC
NA TRBJ2-2 15 NA TRBV6-5 CAAKSGRGGTGELFF TGTGCAGCAAAATCGGGAAGGGGAGGCACCGGGGAGCTGTTTTTT
NA TRBJ1-1 13 NA TRBV18 CASSPRENTEAFF TGTGCCAGCTCACCCAGGGAGAACACTGAAGCTTTCTTT
NA TRBJ1-1 13 NA TRBV6-5 CASSTSSPDRPDF TGTGCCAGCAGTACAAGTTCCCCAGACAGGCCAGACTTT
TRBD1 TRBJ1-3 16 few TRBV11-2 CASSRGQGNSGNTIYF TGTGCCAGCAGCCGGGGACAGGGCAACTCTGGAAACACCATATATTTT
TRBD2 TRBJ2-7 15 NA TRBV6-2/TRBV6-3 CASSRGGARPVEQYF TGTGCCAGCAGCCGGGGGGGGGCTCGGCCCGTCGAGCAGTACTTC
TRBD1 TRBJ1-5 14 NA TRBV5-1 CASSTGQGAQPQHF TGCGCCAGCAGCACCGGACAGGGGGCTCAGCCCCAGCATTTT
NA TRBJ1-6 18 NA TRBV21-1 CASTSGCRTEPGNSPLHF TGTGCCAGCACCTCGGGGTGTCGTACCGAGCCGGGTAATTCACCCCTCCACTTT
NA TRBJ2-5 16 NA TRBV5-1 CASSLVGTTGGETQYF TGCGCCAGCAGCTTGGTGGGGACTACAGGGGGAGAGACCCAGTACTTC
TRBD1 TRBJ1-4 15 NA TRBV6-5 CASRSRDREGEKLFF TGTGCCAGCAGGAGCCGGGACAGGGAGGGTGAAAAACTGTTTTTT
NA TRBJ2-1 14 once TRBV3-1/TRBV3-2 CASSQDQSYNEQFF TGTGCCAGCAGCCAAGATCAGTCCTACAATGAGCAGTTCTTC